This passage covers 21 T cell receptor beta chains from one sample sequenced in a study of Graves' ophthalmopathy and Graves' hyperthyroidism. The TCR beta CDR3 regions underwent amplification from RNA transcripts. The workflow started with a first-round RT-PCR run with HTBI primers and then moved on to a second-round multiplex PCR. TCRdb re-called the multiplex PCR reads through MiXCR, storing one row per CDR3 protein. The sample lists 350,000 to 400,000 distinct CDR3 sequences; about 17% were seen once. The specimen was peripheral blood. The receptors stem from a woman aged 18-29 years with Graves' ophthalmopathy.

CDR3 in amino acids: CASSTPPGGNQPQHF. CDR3 DNA: TGTGCCAGTAGTACCCCTCCAGGCGGCAATCAGCCCCAGCATTTT. V gene TRBV19 combines with J gene TRBJ1-5; no firm D call. Germline CDR1 and CDR2: LNHDA and SQIVND (reference sequence). Trimming left V 4 bases short and J 2 bases short, with 12 bases between. The CDR3 contains 15 residues.

The chain links TRBV7-8 to TRBJ2-7; TRBD2 aligns across 8 bases. With 5 bases clipped from V and 2 bases from J, the junction kept 5 bases outside the gene matches. CDR3 length equals 14 residues. From germline, CDR1 is SGHVS and CDR2 FQNEAQ. The CDR3 bases are TGTGCCAGCAGCCCCGGGAGGGCCACCTACGAGCAGTACTTC. Its protein is CASSPGRATYEQYF.

This clonotype has at least ten counts. The V gene is TRBV6-2 or TRBV6-3, the J gene TRBJ1-5; 7 bases fit TRBD1. The CDR3 has 15 residues. V dropped 2 bases and J dropped 6; count of bases not matched to a gene: 7. Per the germline V gene, CDR1 is MNHEY and CDR2 is SVGEGT. CDR3 sequence reads: CASSYGGGGSQPQHF. CDR3 DNA: TGTGCCAGCAGTTACGGAGGGGGCGGAAGTCAGCCCCAGCATTTT.

This clonotype was recorded many times. V gene TRBV30 combines with J gene TRBJ1-5, with TRBD1 as a possible D gene (6 bases). This CDR3 comprises 14 residues. Germline assignment: CDR1 GTSNPN and CDR2 SVGIG (reference sequence). Between the trimmed V and J ends, which lost 0 bases and 5 bases, there was a span of 11 bases. The CDR3 DNA follows: TGTGCCTGGAGTGTAGGCAGGGGAGATCAGCCCCAGCATTTT. Translating gives CAWSVGRGDQPQHF.

This clonotype was found many times. The DNA for the CDR3 is TGCGCCAGCAGACAGGGGGCCGGGAACACTGAAGCTTTCTTT. It yields the protein CASRQGAGNTEAFF. The chain links TRBV5-1 to TRBJ1-1; TRBD1 matches 9 bases. After removal of 5 bases from V and 1 base from J, the junction contained 3 bases not matched to a gene. The CDR3 contains 14 residues. Germline CDR1 reads SGHRS; CDR2 reads YFSETQ.

This clonotype was observed at least ten times. The rearrangement links TRBV6-2 or TRBV6-3 to TRBJ1-1, with D uncertain. The CDR3 contains 16 residues. From germline, CDR1 is MNHEY and CDR2 SVGEGT. V lost 7 bases, J lost 3 bases, and 21 bases lay in between. CDR3 amino acids: CASISNRRWEDTEAFF. The CDR3 DNA reads as TGTGCCAGCATCTCTAACCGGAGGTGGGAGGACACTGAAGCTTTCTTT.

V is TRBV18 and J is TRBJ2-7; the D gene is possibly TRBD1 (6 bases). The V gene lost 6 bases and the J gene lost 2 bases, with 20 bases spanning the gap. The germline CDR1 and CDR2 sequences are KGHSH and LQKENI. The CDR3 is 16 amino acids. CDR3 nucleotides: TGTGCCAGCTCCTATATGGGTTCAGGACAGACCTACGAGCAGTACTTC. This sequence encodes CASSYMGSGQTYEQYF.

Many counts were recorded for this clonotype. This chain uses TRBV25-1 with TRBJ1-1; D perhaps matches TRBD1 (6 bases). In germline, CDR1 is MGHDK, CDR2 SYGVNS. This CDR3 spans 13 amino acids. V was shortened by 2 bases and J by 6 bases, with 10 bases between the two germline ends. CDR3 sequence reads: CASSEGTLSEAFF. CDR3 in DNA: TGTGCCAGCAGTGAAGGGACACTCTCTGAAGCTTTCTTT.

This clonotype showed up many times. The V call is TRBV6-2 or TRBV6-3, the J call TRBJ1-1; D gene unclear. The CDR3 loop spans 15 amino acids. V gave up 4 bases and J gave up 2 bases, with 14 bases separating them. Germline V gene data show CDR1 as MNHEY and CDR2 as SVGEGT. In nucleotides, the CDR3 is TGTGCCAGCAGTTTCCCCCGTCCAGATAACACTGAAGCTTTCTTT. It translates to CASSFPRPDNTEAFF.

The table lists this clonotype with many counts. J is TRBJ1-3 and V is TRBV28; 7 nucleotides line up with TRBD1. The germline V gene has CDR1 MDHEN and CDR2 SYDVKM. This CDR3 is 16 amino acids long. V lost 10 bases to trimming and J lost 4 bases; unmatched junction nucleotides: 16. The CDR3, as DNA: TGTGCCACCAGATACGGAGGGGGCGCGTTGGGAAACACCATATATTTT. Protein sequence: CATRYGGGALGNTIYF.

Ten or more counts support this clonotype. V and J are TRBV28 and TRBJ1-3; possible D gene TRBD1, 5 bases. CDR1 and CDR2 (germline): MDHEN, SYDVKM. V lost 4 bases to trimming and J lost 4 bases, with 14 bases between them. The CDR3 runs to 15 residues. The CDR3 reads CASSSPPGSGNTIYF. CDR3 nucleotides: TGTGCCAGCAGTTCGCCTCCAGGGTCAGGAAACACCATATATTTT.

This clonotype was seen many times. The genes are TRBV28 and TRBJ2-4; possible D gene TRBD2, 5 bases. The germline V and J ends were trimmed by 6 bases and 1 base, with 10 bases remaining between them. Germline CDR1 and CDR2: MDHEN and SYDVKM. The CDR3 sequence is 14 residues long. The CDR3, as DNA: TGTGCCAGCAGCCGGACGGGGGCCAAAAACATTCAGTACTTC. Encoded protein: CASSRTGAKNIQYF.

This clonotype was seen a handful of times. The V and J genes are TRBV28 and TRBJ1-1; weak D call: TRBD1 (5 bases). Germline CDR1 is MDHEN and CDR2 is SYDVKM. CDR3 length equals 17 residues. Trimming shortened V by 4 bases and J by 4 bases, and 22 bases separated the two germline ends. The CDR3 DNA follows: TGTGCCAGCAGTTCAGGCGAACAGCTCTCGGGGGGCACTGAAGCTTTCTTT. Residues: CASSSGEQLSGGTEAFF.

Ten or more counts support this clonotype. The chain recombines TRBV19 with TRBJ2-7; D assignment may be TRBD1 or TRBD2 (5 bases each). Germline-derived CDR1 and CDR2 are LNHDA and SQIVND (reference sequence). Trimming removed 5 bases from V and 2 bases from J, with 13 bases in between. This CDR3 is built from 14 residues. CDR3 loop: CASSYGTPTYEQYF. As DNA, the CDR3 is TGTGCCAGTAGTTACGGGACCCCTACCTACGAGCAGTACTTC.

In DNA, the CDR3 is TGTGCCACCTCGGGCCGAGAATTCTACGAGCAGTACTTC. This translates into CATSGREFYEQYF. This chain connects TRBV28 to TRBJ2-7; D remains unclear. The CDR3 contains 13 residues. Trimming stripped 10 bases from V and 3 bases from J, with 16 bases between. Germline V gene data show CDR1 as MDHEN and CDR2 as SYDVKM.

The sample holds many counts of this clonotype. This chain connects TRBV5-4 to TRBJ1-1, with D hard to call. The CDR3 is made up of 14 amino acids. Germline CDR1 and CDR2: SGHNT and YYREEE (reference sequence). Between the trimmed V and J ends, which lost 6 bases and 0 bases, there was a span of 12 bases. CDR3 region: CASTSAVLNTEAFF. CDR3 nucleotide sequence: TGTGCCAGCACCTCCGCGGTTTTGAACACTGAAGCTTTCTTT.

The chain carries TRBV12-3 or TRBV12-4 and TRBJ2-7, with 9 bases that match TRBD2. V dropped 7 bases and J dropped 3; count of bases not matched to a gene: 10. The CDR3 extends over 15 amino acids. CDR3 protein: CASKEEAGGFYEQYF. The CDR3 DNA reads as TGTGCCAGCAAAGAGGAAGCGGGAGGCTTCTACGAGCAGTACTTC.

The table lists this clonotype with many counts. V and J are TRBV20-1 and TRBJ1-5; D unclear. Per germline, CDR1 DFQATT and CDR2 SNEGSKA (reference sequence). V dropped 0 bases and J dropped 6 bases, with 15 bases sitting between them. This CDR3 contains 15 residues. The CDR3: CSARDTPPGVQPQHF. CDR3 sequence (DNA): TGCAGTGCTAGAGATACCCCCCCCGGCGTTCAGCCCCAGCATTTT.

Ten or more counts support this clonotype. This chain links TRBV6-2 or TRBV6-3 with TRBJ2-7; D possibly corresponds to TRBD2 (5 bases). This CDR3 has 14 amino acids. Between the trimmed V and J ends, which lost 5 bases and 2 bases, there was a span of 13 bases. The V gene's germline CDR1 is MNHEY and CDR2 SVGEGT. The CDR3 DNA follows: TGTGCCAGCAGTCCCCGAGGGATTGCCTACGAGCAGTACTTC. The encoded protein is CASSPRGIAYEQYF.

This clonotype has ten or more counts. The V and J genes are TRBV6-2 or TRBV6-3 and TRBJ1-1; weak D call: TRBD1 (6 bases). V lost 7 bases to trimming and J lost 0 bases, with 12 bases between them. Germline V gene lookup returns CDR1 MNHEY and CDR2 SVGEGT. CDR3 size: 14 residues. CDR3 coding DNA: TGTGCCAGCACTAGAACAGGGATGAACACTGAAGCTTTCTTT. Residues: CASTRTGMNTEAFF.

With respect to this clonotype: A much larger clone lies a single base off, so this may be a read error. V usage is TRBV30 and J usage is TRBJ1-1; D remains ambiguous. The length of the CDR3 is 11 residues. Germline V gives CDR1 GTSNPN, CDR2 SVGIG (reference sequence). With 1 base removed from V and 14 bases from J, the gap between germline ends came to 14 bases. CDR3 in amino acids: CAWSATLAPFF. As DNA, the CDR3 is TGTGCCTGGAGTGCAACTCTGGCCCCATTCTTT.